Listed below are T cell receptor beta chains from one sample, sequenced in a study of T-cell memory formation after mild COVID-19. TCRdb ran MiXCR on the 5' RACE reads and lists one entry per CDR3 protein. Of under 450,000 distinct CDR3 sequences in the sample, 23% were seen once. The material sequenced was PBMCs or a T cell subset sorted from them (not recorded which). The origin of the receptors is an adult woman who had mild COVID-19 (a few samples of this study predate the infection). Cell type and time point are not known. CDR3s include the opening cysteine and the closing phenylalanine or tryptophan. Fields, in order: clone size, D gene, V gene, CDR3 length, J gene, CDR3 DNA, CDR3 protein. A D gene is named only where the DNA matches it firmly. Size is stated for part of the rows, as once, few or many counts, or as a class when the clone is expanded.

clone size: .
D gene: TRBD1
V gene: TRBV11-3
CDR3 length: 14
J gene: TRBJ2-7
CDR3 DNA: TGTGCCAGCAGCTTAGTGGGACAGCCCTACGAGCAGTACTTC
CDR3 protein: CASSLVGQPYEQYF

clone size: once
D gene: .
V gene: TRBV10-3
CDR3 length: 15
J gene: TRBJ2-1
CDR3 DNA: TGTGCCATCAGTGAGTCGACAGGGAGGAGCAATGAGCAGTTCTTC
CDR3 protein: CAISESTGRSNEQFF

clone size: .
D gene: TRBD1
V gene: TRBV7-7
CDR3 length: 16
J gene: TRBJ2-5
CDR3 DNA: TGTGCTAGCAGCTTTTCAGGGGGCGATGCTTGGGAGACCCAGTACTTC
CDR3 protein: CASSFSGGDAWETQYF

clone size: .
D gene: TRBD1
V gene: TRBV12-3/TRBV12-4
CDR3 length: 16
J gene: TRBJ1-1
CDR3 DNA: TGTGCCAGCAGTTCCCATGGGGACAGGCAGAACACTGAAGCTTTCTTT
CDR3 protein: CASSSHGDRQNTEAFF

clone size: few
D gene: .
V gene: TRBV14
CDR3 length: 15
J gene: TRBJ2-1
CDR3 DNA: TGTGCCAGCAGCCAAAATCTTGCTAGTTCAAATGAGCAGTTCTTC
CDR3 protein: CASSQNLASSNEQFF

clone size: .
D gene: .
V gene: TRBV2
CDR3 length: 17
J gene: TRBJ2-3
CDR3 DNA: TGTGCCAGCACGCGCATGTGGAGCGGGCTAAGCACAGATACGCAGTATTTT
CDR3 protein: CASTRMWSGLSTDTQYF

clone size: .
D gene: .
V gene: TRBV9
CDR3 length: 15
J gene: TRBJ2-2
CDR3 DNA: TGTGCCAGCAGCGTAGGGACAGAACGCACCGGGGAGCTGTTTTTT
CDR3 protein: CASSVGTERTGELFF

clone size: .
D gene: TRBD2
V gene: TRBV20-1
CDR3 length: 18
J gene: TRBJ2-1
CDR3 DNA: TGCAGTGCTAGAGATCCAAAGGGGCCCAGCGGGGCTTACAATGAGCAGTTCTTC
CDR3 protein: CSARDPKGPSGAYNEQFF

clone size: few
D gene: TRBD1
V gene: TRBV7-2
CDR3 length: 17
J gene: TRBJ1-5
CDR3 DNA: TGTGCCAGCAGCGTCGGGACAGGGGCCCCGATGAGTCAGCCCCAGCATTTT
CDR3 protein: CASSVGTGAPMSQPQHF

clone size: .
D gene: TRBD1
V gene: TRBV5-1
CDR3 length: 16
J gene: TRBJ2-1
CDR3 DNA: TGCGCCAGCAGCTTGGCCCGACAGGGGTACGACAATGAGCAGTTCTTC
CDR3 protein: CASSLARQGYDNEQFF

clone size: .
D gene: TRBD1
V gene: TRBV7-8
CDR3 length: 16
J gene: TRBJ2-4
CDR3 DNA: TGTGCCAGCAGCTTAGCGCAGGGGGCATTGTTGAACATTCAGTACTTC
CDR3 protein: CASSLAQGALLNIQYF

clone size: few
D gene: .
V gene: TRBV5-1
CDR3 length: 16
J gene: TRBJ2-1
CDR3 DNA: TGCGCCAGCAGCTTCGGTGATGTGGGGTCCTACAATGAGCAGTTCTTC
CDR3 protein: CASSFGDVGSYNEQFF

clone size: few
D gene: .
V gene: TRBV7-9
CDR3 length: 14
J gene: TRBJ2-7
CDR3 DNA: TGTGCCAGCAGCTCACCGCTTCGTGTCTACGAGCAGTACTTC
CDR3 protein: CASSSPLRVYEQYF

clone size: .
D gene: .
V gene: TRBV6-6
CDR3 length: 14
J gene: TRBJ2-7
CDR3 DNA: TGTGCCAGCAGTTCCGCTATGGCGGCCTACGAGCAGTACTTC
CDR3 protein: CASSSAMAAYEQYF

clone size: .
D gene: .
V gene: TRBV19
CDR3 length: 15
J gene: TRBJ1-5
CDR3 DNA: TGTGCCAGTAGTATAGGCAGGGGTGGCAATCAGCCCCAGCATTTT
CDR3 protein: CASSIGRGGNQPQHF

clone size: once
D gene: TRBD2
V gene: TRBV5-5
CDR3 length: 16
J gene: TRBJ2-5
CDR3 DNA: TGTGCCAGCAGGGTTCAGCTAGCGGGAGTTACTGAGACCCAGTACTTC
CDR3 protein: CASRVQLAGVTETQYF

clone size: few
D gene: .
V gene: TRBV5-8
CDR3 length: 13
J gene: TRBJ2-7
CDR3 DNA: TGTGCCAGCAGCGCGGACGGTTACTACGAGCAGTACTTC
CDR3 protein: CASSADGYYEQYF

clone size: few
D gene: TRBD1
V gene: TRBV10-3
CDR3 length: 18
J gene: TRBJ2-3
CDR3 DNA: TGTGCCATCAGAAGTCTGACACAGGGGGCGGACGGCACAGATACGCAGTATTTT
CDR3 protein: CAIRSLTQGADGTDTQYF

clone size: .
D gene: TRBD2
V gene: TRBV4-3
CDR3 length: 18
J gene: TRBJ2-1
CDR3 DNA: TGCGCCAGCAGCCAAGATAGTCTGACTAGCGGGAGAAGGAATGAGCAGTTCTTC
CDR3 protein: CASSQDSLTSGRRNEQFF

clone size: .
D gene: TRBD1
V gene: TRBV3-1
CDR3 length: 14
J gene: TRBJ1-1
CDR3 DNA: TGTGCCAGCAGCCCCAGACAGGGGGACGGTGAAGCTTTCTTT
CDR3 protein: CASSPRQGDGEAFF

clone size: .
D gene: TRBD1
V gene: TRBV20-1
CDR3 length: 18
J gene: TRBJ1-6
CDR3 DNA: TGCAGTGCTAGTGCTGGAGAGGGACAGGGCGAATCGTCTGCACCCCTCCACTTT
CDR3 protein: CSASAGEGQGESSAPLHF

clone size: few
D gene: TRBD1
V gene: TRBV5-6
CDR3 length: 16
J gene: TRBJ1-6
CDR3 DNA: TGTGCCAGCAGCTCCGGACAGGCCCGGGGTAATTCACCCCTCCACTTT
CDR3 protein: CASSSGQARGNSPLHF

clone size: .
D gene: .
V gene: TRBV3-1
CDR3 length: 15
J gene: TRBJ1-1
CDR3 DNA: TGTGCCAGCAGCCCATCCCAGGGGAGGTACACTGAAGCTTTCTTT
CDR3 protein: CASSPSQGRYTEAFF

clone size: few
D gene: TRBD1
V gene: TRBV9
CDR3 length: 17
J gene: TRBJ1-1
CDR3 DNA: TGTGCCAGCAGCTTTCACCGGGACAGGGCCTTAGGTTCTGAAGCTTTCTTT
CDR3 protein: CASSFHRDRALGSEAFF

clone size: few
D gene: TRBD2
V gene: TRBV20-1
CDR3 length: 13
J gene: TRBJ2-7
CDR3 DNA: TGCAGTGCTAACGGACTAGCGGGAGAGGAGCAGTACTTC
CDR3 protein: CSANGLAGEEQYF

clone size: .
D gene: .
V gene: TRBV13
CDR3 length: 15
J gene: TRBJ2-2
CDR3 DNA: TGTGCCAGCAGCCCTACAGAGTTAAACACCGGGGAGCTGTTTTTT
CDR3 protein: CASSPTELNTGELFF

clone size: few
D gene: .
V gene: TRBV29-1
CDR3 length: 14
J gene: TRBJ2-2
CDR3 DNA: TGCAGCGTTAGTGCTCAGATGAACACCGGGGAGCTGTTTTTT
CDR3 protein: CSVSAQMNTGELFF

clone size: many
D gene: .
V gene: TRBV7-2
CDR3 length: 15
J gene: TRBJ2-1
CDR3 DNA: TGTGCCAGCAGCTTAAGGGTCGGGAGAAGCAATGAGCAGTTCTTC
CDR3 protein: CASSLRVGRSNEQFF

clone size: few
D gene: .
V gene: TRBV12-3/TRBV12-4
CDR3 length: 13
J gene: TRBJ1-1
CDR3 DNA: TGTGCCAGCAGGTTGGGGGGGAGCACTGAAGCTTTCTTT
CDR3 protein: CASRLGGSTEAFF

clone size: few
D gene: .
V gene: TRBV27
CDR3 length: 16
J gene: TRBJ2-1
CDR3 DNA: TGTGCCAGCAGTCCAACTCCGGGACTTGTCTACAATGAGCAGTTCTTC
CDR3 protein: CASSPTPGLVYNEQFF

clone size: .
D gene: TRBD2
V gene: TRBV6-1
CDR3 length: 15
J gene: TRBJ2-5
CDR3 DNA: TGTGCCAGCAGGCCGACTAGCGGGGGGGCAGAGACCCAGTACTTC
CDR3 protein: CASRPTSGGAETQYF

clone size: many
D gene: .
V gene: TRBV5-1
CDR3 length: 14
J gene: TRBJ2-1
CDR3 DNA: TGCGCCAGCAGGGGTACGAGCTCCTACAATGAGCAGTTCTTC
CDR3 protein: CASRGTSSYNEQFF

clone size: many
D gene: .
V gene: TRBV12-3/TRBV12-4
CDR3 length: 16
J gene: TRBJ2-2
CDR3 DNA: TGTGCCAGCACCCCCCGGGCCGGAACGAGAACCGGGGAGCTGTTTTTT
CDR3 protein: CASTPRAGTRTGELFF

clone size: .
D gene: .
V gene: TRBV10-3
CDR3 length: 11
J gene: TRBJ2-7
CDR3 DNA: TGTGCCATCAGTGACGGCGGCGAGCAGTACTTC
CDR3 protein: CAISDGGEQYF

clone size: few
D gene: .
V gene: TRBV5-1
CDR3 length: 13
J gene: TRBJ1-5
CDR3 DNA: TGCGCCAGCAGCGTTGGGTGGTCTCAGCCCCAGCATTTT
CDR3 protein: CASSVGWSQPQHF

clone size: .
D gene: .
V gene: TRBV6-5
CDR3 length: 12
J gene: TRBJ2-7
CDR3 DNA: TGTGCCAGCAGGACTAGAGGTCGCGAGCAGTACTTC
CDR3 protein: CASRTRGREQYF

clone size: .
D gene: .
V gene: TRBV24-1
CDR3 length: 11
J gene: TRBJ1-3
CDR3 DNA: TGTGCCACCAGTGGGGGAAACACCATATATTTT
CDR3 protein: CATSGGNTIYF

clone size: .
D gene: .
V gene: TRBV9
CDR3 length: 14
J gene: TRBJ2-2
CDR3 DNA: TGTGCCAGCAGCCCCCACGCGAACACCGGGGAGCTGTTTTTT
CDR3 protein: CASSPHANTGELFF

clone size: few
D gene: TRBD1
V gene: TRBV29-1
CDR3 length: 13
J gene: TRBJ1-2
CDR3 DNA: TGCAGCGCGGACAGGTTTTCTAACTATGGCTACACCTTC
CDR3 protein: CSADRFSNYGYTF